Each of the 6 T cell receptor beta chains below was sequenced from the same sample in a study of blood T cell repertoires in COVID-19. Data came from immunoSEQ multiplex PCR; TCRdb stores just in-frame clones and leaves some out. The repertoire holds under 200,000 clones, with 84% as singletons. The sequencing sample was made of peripheral blood. These receptors were taken from a man aged 30-40 years with active or convalescent COVID-19.

This sequence joins TRBV10-2 and TRBJ2-2; maybe TRBD2 (6 bases). CDR1 is WSHSY and CDR2 is SAAADI in the germline V gene. The CDR3 is 14 amino acids. The germline V and J ends were trimmed by 6 bases and 3 bases, with 11 bases remaining between them. The CDR3 coding sequence is TGCGCCAGCAGCTCCCCGGGGGACACCGGGGAGCTGTTTTTT. This gives the protein CASSSPGDTGELFF.

For the CDR3, the DNA is TGTGCCTGGAGCCGCGGGCTAGCGGGAGGAACGGACGAGCAGTACTTC. Translated: CAWSRGLAGGTDEQYF. V gene TRBV30 combines with J gene TRBJ2-7; 11 nucleotides line up with TRBD2. Trimming took 3 bases from V and 5 from J; bases not matched to a gene: 12. Germline V lookup: CDR1 GTSNPN, CDR2 SVGIG (reference sequence). This CDR3 spans 16 amino acids.

The chain links TRBV9 to TRBJ1-2; 10 bases fit TRBD1. Per germline, CDR1 SGDLS and CDR2 YYNGEE. This CDR3 has 18 residues. The ends lost 3 bases at V and 8 bases at J; junction bases unmatched: 19. CDR3 nucleotides: TGTGCCAGCAGCGCCACCTCGACAGGGGGCGTCCGAGTATGGGGCTACACCTTC. Its translation: CASSATSTGGVRVWGYTF.

This chain links TRBV28 with TRBJ2-5, with 10 bases that match TRBD2. Germline V lookup: CDR1 MDHEN, CDR2 SYDVKM. The CDR3 is made up of 16 amino acids. V was pared by 6 bases and J by 4 bases, with 11 bases of the junction left unmatched. CDR3 sequence (DNA): TGTGCCAGCAGCCGAGGCCTAGCGGGAGCGGGAGAGACCCAGTACTTC. This gives the protein CASSRGLAGAGETQYF.

The genes are TRBV13 and TRBJ2-2, with 8 bases that match TRBD2. CDR1 is PRHDT, CDR2 FYEKMQ, per germline (reference sequence). The ends lost 5 bases at V and 2 bases at J; junction bases unmatched: 7. The CDR3 covers 16 residues. The CDR3 DNA is TGTGCCAGCAGCCTGGTAGCGGGGCTTAACACCGGGGAGCTGTTTTTT. This gives the protein CASSLVAGLNTGELFF.

CDR3 residues: CASRGTVSSYNEQFF. Written as DNA, the CDR3 is TGTGCCAGCAGGGGGACTGTTTCCTCCTACAATGAGCAGTTCTTC. The rearrangement joins TRBV27 to TRBJ2-1; D is possibly TRBD2 (6 bases). This CDR3 is 15 amino acids long. V was cut by 6 bases and J by 0 bases, with 12 bases left in between. Germline V gene lookup returns CDR1 MNHEY and CDR2 SMNVEV (reference sequence).